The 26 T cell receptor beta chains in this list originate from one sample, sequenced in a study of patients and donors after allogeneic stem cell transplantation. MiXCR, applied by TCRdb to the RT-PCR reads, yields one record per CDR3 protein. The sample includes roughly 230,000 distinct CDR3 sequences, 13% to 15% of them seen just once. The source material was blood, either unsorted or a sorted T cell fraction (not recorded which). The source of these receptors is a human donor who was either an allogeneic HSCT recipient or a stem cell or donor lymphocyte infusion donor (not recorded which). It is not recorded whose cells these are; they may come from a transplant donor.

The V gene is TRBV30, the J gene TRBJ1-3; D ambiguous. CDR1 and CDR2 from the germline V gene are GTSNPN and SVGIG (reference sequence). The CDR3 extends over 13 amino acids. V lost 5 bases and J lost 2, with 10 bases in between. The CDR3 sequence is CAWAPPAGNTIYF. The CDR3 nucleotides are TGTGCCTGGGCGCCCCCGGCTGGAAACACCATATATTTT.

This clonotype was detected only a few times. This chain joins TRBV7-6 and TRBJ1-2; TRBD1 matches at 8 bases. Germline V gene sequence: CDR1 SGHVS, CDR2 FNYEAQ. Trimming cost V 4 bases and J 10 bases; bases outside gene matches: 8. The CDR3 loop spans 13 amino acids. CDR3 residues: CASSSPRTGHYTF. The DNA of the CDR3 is TGTGCCAGCAGCTCCCCCCGGACAGGGCACTACACCTTC.

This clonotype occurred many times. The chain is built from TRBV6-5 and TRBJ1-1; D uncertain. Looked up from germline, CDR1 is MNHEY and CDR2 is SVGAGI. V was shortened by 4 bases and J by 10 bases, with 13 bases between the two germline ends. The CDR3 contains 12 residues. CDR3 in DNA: TGTGCCAGCAGTTCAACATGGCCAGGAGCTTTCTTT. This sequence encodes CASSSTWPGAFF.

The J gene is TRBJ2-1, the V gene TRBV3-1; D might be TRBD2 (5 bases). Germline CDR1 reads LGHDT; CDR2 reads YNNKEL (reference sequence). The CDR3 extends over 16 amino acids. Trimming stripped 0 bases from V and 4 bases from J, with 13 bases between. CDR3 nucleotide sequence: TGTGCCAGCAGCCAAGATGGTAGCGCCATATACAATGAGCAGTTCTTC. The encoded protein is CASSQDGSAIYNEQFF.

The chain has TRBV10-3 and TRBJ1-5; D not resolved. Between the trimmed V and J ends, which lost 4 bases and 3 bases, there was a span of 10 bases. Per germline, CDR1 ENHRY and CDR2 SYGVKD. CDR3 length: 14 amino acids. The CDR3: CAISADSHNQPQHF. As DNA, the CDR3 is TGTGCCATCAGTGCCGACTCTCACAATCAGCCCCAGCATTTT.

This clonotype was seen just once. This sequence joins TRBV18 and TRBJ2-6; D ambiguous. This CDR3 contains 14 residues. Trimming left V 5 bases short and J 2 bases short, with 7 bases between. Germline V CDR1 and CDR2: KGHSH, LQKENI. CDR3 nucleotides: TGTGCCAGCTCAGCCGCCGCTGGGGCCAACGTCCTGACTTTC. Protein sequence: CASSAAAGANVLTF.

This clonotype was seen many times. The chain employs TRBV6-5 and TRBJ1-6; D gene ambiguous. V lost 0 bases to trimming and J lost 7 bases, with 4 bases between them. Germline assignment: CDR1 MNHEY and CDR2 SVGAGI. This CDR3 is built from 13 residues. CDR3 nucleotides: TGTGCCAGCAGTTACTCCTTAAATTCACCCCTCCACTTT. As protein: CASSYSLNSPLHF.

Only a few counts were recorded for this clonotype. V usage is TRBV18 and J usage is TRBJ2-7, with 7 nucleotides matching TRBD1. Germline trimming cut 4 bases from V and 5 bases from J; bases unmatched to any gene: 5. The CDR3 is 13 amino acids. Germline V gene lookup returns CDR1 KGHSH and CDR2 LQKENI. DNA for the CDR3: TGTGCCAGCTCACTTCGCCAGGGGGACGAGCAGTACTTC. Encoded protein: CASSLRQGDEQYF.

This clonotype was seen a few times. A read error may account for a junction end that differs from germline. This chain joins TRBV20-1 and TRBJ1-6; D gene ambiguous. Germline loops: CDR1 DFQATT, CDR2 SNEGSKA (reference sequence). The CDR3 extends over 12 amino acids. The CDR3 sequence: CSAGDRISPLHF. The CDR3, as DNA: TGCAGTGCTGGAGACCGCATTTCACCCCTCCACTTT.

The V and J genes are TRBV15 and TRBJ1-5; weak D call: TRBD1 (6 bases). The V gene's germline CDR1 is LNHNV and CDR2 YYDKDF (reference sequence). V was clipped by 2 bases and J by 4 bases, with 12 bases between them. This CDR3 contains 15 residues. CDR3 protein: CATSRHRDRNQPQHF. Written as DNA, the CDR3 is TGTGCCACCAGCAGACACAGGGATAGAAATCAGCCCCAGCATTTT.

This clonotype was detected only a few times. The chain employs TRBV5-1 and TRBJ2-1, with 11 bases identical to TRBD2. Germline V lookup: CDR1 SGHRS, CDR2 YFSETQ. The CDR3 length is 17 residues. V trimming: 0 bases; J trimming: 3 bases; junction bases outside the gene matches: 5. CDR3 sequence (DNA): TGCGCCAGCAGCTTGGGCTCAACTAGCGGGGGCTACAATGAGCAGTTCTTC. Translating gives CASSLGSTSGGYNEQFF.

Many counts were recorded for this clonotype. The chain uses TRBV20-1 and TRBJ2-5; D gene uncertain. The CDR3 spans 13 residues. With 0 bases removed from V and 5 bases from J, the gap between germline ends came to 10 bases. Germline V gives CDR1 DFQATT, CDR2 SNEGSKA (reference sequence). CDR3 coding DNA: TGCAGTGCTAGAGACGGAGTTCGGGAGACCCAGTACTTC. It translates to CSARDGVRETQYF.

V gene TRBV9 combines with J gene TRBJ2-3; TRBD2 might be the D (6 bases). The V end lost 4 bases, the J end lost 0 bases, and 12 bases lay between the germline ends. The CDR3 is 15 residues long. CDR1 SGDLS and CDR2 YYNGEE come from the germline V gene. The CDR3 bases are TGTGCCAGCAGCTCGGGAGTCCGGAGCACAGATACGCAGTATTTT. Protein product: CASSSGVRSTDTQYF.

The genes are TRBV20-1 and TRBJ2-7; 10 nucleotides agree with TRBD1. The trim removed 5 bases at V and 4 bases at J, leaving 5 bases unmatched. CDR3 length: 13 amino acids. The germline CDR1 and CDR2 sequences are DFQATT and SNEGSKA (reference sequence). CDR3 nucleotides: TGCAGTGCTCTAGGACAGGGGGGGTACGAGCAGTACTTC. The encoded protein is CSALGQGGYEQYF.

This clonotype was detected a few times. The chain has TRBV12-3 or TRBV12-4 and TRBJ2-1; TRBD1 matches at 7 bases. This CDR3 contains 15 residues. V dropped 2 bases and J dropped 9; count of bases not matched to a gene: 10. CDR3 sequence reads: CASSLRGGQRSEQFF. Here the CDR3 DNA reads TGTGCCAGCAGTTTACGAGGGGGCCAACGCAGTGAGCAGTTCTTC.

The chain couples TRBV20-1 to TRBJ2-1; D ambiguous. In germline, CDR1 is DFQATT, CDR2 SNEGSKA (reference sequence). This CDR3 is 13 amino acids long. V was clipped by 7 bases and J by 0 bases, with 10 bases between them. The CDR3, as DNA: TGCAGTGGGGCGACTTCCTCCTACAATGAGCAGTTCTTC. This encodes CSGATSSYNEQFF.

The CDR3 spells CASSHGEVDQPQHF. The CDR3 bases are TGTGCCAGCAGTCACGGGGAGGTGGATCAGCCCCAGCATTTT. V is TRBV6-2 or TRBV6-3 and J is TRBJ1-5; no clear D. V lost 5 bases and J 5 bases, leaving 13 bases between the germline ends. Per the germline V gene, CDR1 is MNHEY and CDR2 is SVGEGT. The CDR3 is made up of 14 amino acids.

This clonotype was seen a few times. CDR3 residues: CASSFRTSEETQYF. CDR3 nucleotides: TGTGCCAGCAGTTTCCGGACTAGCGAGGAGACCCAGTACTTC. The genes are TRBV12-3 or TRBV12-4 and TRBJ2-5; TRBD2 matches at 9 bases. Trimming took 3 bases from V and 5 from J; bases not matched to a gene: 4. This CDR3 is built from 14 residues.

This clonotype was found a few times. The CDR3 region has the DNA TGCGCCAGCAGCTTGGTTCTAGCGGGGGGAGACAATGAGCAGTTCTTC. It specifies CASSLVLAGGDNEQFF. The gene calls are TRBV5-1 and TRBJ2-1; 11 nucleotides match TRBD2. V shed 0 bases and J 5 bases; nucleotides not matched to a gene: 4. The CDR3 is 16 residues long. CDR1 and CDR2 (germline): SGHRS, YFSETQ.

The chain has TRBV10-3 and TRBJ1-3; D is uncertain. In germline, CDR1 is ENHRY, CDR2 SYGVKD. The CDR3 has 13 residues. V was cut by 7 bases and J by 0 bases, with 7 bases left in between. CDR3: CAITSASGNTIYF. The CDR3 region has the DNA TGTGCCATCACGAGCGCCTCTGGAAACACCATATATTTT.

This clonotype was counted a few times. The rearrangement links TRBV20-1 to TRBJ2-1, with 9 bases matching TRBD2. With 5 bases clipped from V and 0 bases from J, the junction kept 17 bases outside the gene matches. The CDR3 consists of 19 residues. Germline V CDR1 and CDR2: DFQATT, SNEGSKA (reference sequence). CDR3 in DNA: TGCAGTGCTTTGCACCTAGCGGGAACCTCGAAAAGCTCCTACAATGAGCAGTTCTTC. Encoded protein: CSALHLAGTSKSSYNEQFF.

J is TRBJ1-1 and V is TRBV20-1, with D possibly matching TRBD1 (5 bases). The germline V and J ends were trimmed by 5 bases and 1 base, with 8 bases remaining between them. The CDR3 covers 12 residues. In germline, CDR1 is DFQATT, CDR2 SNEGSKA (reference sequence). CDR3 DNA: TGCAGTGCTGCCAGGGCGAACACTGAAGCTTTCTTT. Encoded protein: CSAARANTEAFF.

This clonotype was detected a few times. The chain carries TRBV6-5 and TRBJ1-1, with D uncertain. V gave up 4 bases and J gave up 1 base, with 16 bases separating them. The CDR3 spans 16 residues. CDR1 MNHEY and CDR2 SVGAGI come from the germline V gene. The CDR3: CASSSRLIGPNTEAFF. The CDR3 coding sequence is TGTGCCAGCAGTTCCCGGTTAATAGGGCCGAACACTGAAGCTTTCTTT.

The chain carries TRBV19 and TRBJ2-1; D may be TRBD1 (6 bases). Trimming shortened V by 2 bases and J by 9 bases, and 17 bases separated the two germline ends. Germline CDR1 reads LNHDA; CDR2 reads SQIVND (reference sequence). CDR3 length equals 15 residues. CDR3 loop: CASSIRGQPGGEQFF. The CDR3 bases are TGTGCCAGTAGTATACGCGGACAGCCTGGGGGTGAGCAGTTCTTC. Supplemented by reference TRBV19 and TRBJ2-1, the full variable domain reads DGGITQSPKYLFRKEGQNVTLSCEQNLNHDAMYWYRQDPGQGLRLIYYSQIVNDFQKGDIAEGYSVSREKKESFPLTVTSAQKNPTAFYLCASSIRGQPGGEQFFGPGTRLTVL.

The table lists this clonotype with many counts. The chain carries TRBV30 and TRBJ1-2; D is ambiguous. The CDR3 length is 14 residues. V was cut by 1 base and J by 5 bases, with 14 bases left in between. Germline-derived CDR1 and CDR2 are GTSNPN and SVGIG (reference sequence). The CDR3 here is CAWSEATRSYGYTF. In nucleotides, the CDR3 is TGTGCCTGGAGTGAGGCCACTCGGAGTTATGGCTACACCTTC.

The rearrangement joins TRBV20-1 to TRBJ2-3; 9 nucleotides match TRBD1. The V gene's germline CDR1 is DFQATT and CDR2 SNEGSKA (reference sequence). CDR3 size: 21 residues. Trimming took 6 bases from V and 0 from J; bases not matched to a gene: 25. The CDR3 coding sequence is TGCAGTGCCAAGGGGGGATACAGGGGGCGGTTTGAGCCCGCAAGCACAGATACGCAGTATTTT. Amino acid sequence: CSAKGGYRGRFEPASTDTQYF.